The next 5 T cell receptor beta chains were all read from a single sample in a study of T cells after yellow fever vaccination. One entry per CDR3 protein, called by TCRdb with MiXCR from the 5' RACE reads. The data show under 700,000 distinct CDR3 sequences, about a sixth seen once. Material: PBMCs, obtained less than 6 days after the first yellow fever vaccination. Source of these receptors: a young man who received the YFV17D yellow fever vaccine.

The table lists this clonotype with a few counts. The chain uses TRBV7-8 and TRBJ2-3; D is ambiguous. Germline assignment: CDR1 SGHVS and CDR2 FQNEAQ. The CDR3 loop spans 16 amino acids. V was trimmed by 1 base and J by 6 bases, leaving 17 bases between them. The CDR3 sequence: CASSLGSTTLVDTQYF. CDR3 in DNA: TGTGCCAGCAGCTTAGGCTCCACTACGTTGGTCGATACGCAGTATTTT.

Only a few counts were recorded for this clonotype. V and J are TRBV20-1 and TRBJ2-1; the match to TRBD2 covers 14 bases. The V gene's germline CDR1 is DFQATT and CDR2 SNEGSKA (reference sequence). Germline trimming cut 6 bases from V and 8 bases from J; bases unmatched to any gene: 12. This CDR3 is 16 amino acids long. The CDR3 loop is CSAVPSRTSGGYEQFF. For the CDR3, the DNA is TGCAGTGCGGTCCCCTCAAGGACTAGCGGGGGGTATGAGCAGTTCTTC.

This clonotype was detected only a few times. This sequence joins TRBV25-1 and TRBJ2-3; 11 bases are shared with TRBD2. The V and J ends lost 6 bases and 6 bases, in that order; junction bases with no gene match: 11. The germline V gene has CDR1 MGHDK and CDR2 SYGVNS. CDR3 size: 16 residues. CDR3 sequence (DNA): TGTGCCAGCAGCCCATCTCCTAGCGGGGGGCGGGATACGCAGTATTTT. Translated, it gives CASSPSPSGGRDTQYF. The full variable domain, rest sourced from reference TRBV25-1 and TRBJ2-3, is EADIYQTPRYLVIGTGKKITLECSQTMGHDKMYWYQQDPGMELHLIHYSYGVNSTEKGDLSSESTVSRIRTEHFPLTLESARPSHTSQYLCASSPSPSGGRDTQYFGPGTRLTVL.

This clonotype was detected only a few times. The chain carries TRBV5-1 and TRBJ2-7; 8 bases map to TRBD1. The CDR3 extends over 15 amino acids. Germline CDR1 is SGHRS and CDR2 is YFSETQ. The trim removed 0 bases at V and 9 bases at J, leaving 11 bases unmatched. The CDR3 bases are TGCGCCAGCAGCTTGGATTCACAGGGGGGTGTAGTGCAGTACTTC. It yields the protein CASSLDSQGGVVQYF.

J is TRBJ2-3 and V is TRBV7-9, with 10 bases lining up with TRBD2. This CDR3 comprises 13 residues. V lost 6 bases, J lost 6 bases, and 3 bases stayed unmatched. Looked up from germline, CDR1 is SEHNR and CDR2 is FQNEAQ (reference sequence). The CDR3 here is CASRLAGRDTQYF. In DNA form, the CDR3 reads TGTGCCAGCAGACTAGCGGGGAGGGATACGCAGTATTTT.